This T cell receptor (beta chain) was obtained from a study of blood T cell repertoires in COVID-19. Whole-study context: Collection of acute and convalescent COVID-19 samples took place in the United States, Italy and Spain. The cDNA or gDNA used as material had been derived from T cells, B-cell-depleted T cells, or PBMCs.

This clone was detected once. In the study's own analysis: Estimation of nucleated cell counts was performed using reference gene primer amplification. The protocol was immunoSEQ multiplex PCR, while the TCRdb copy is restricted to in-frame clones and leaves out a portion. D and trimming were read from the DNA, whereas the V and J calls and clone size are those reported in that table. The table has about 490,000 clones, 75% to 90% seen once. Germline values: CDR1 SNHLY, CDR2 FYNNEI. Trimming removed 3 bases from V and 5 bases from J; junction bases left unmatched: 17. The CDR3 contains 18 residues. The TCR was taken from a human donor in a cohort sampled during active COVID-19. V and J are TRBV2 and TRBJ2-5, with TRBD1 matching 8 bases. The sample was peripheral blood. CDR3 nucleotides: TGTGCCAGCAGTGATTCCCGGGACAGGCCCCAGGAGAGGGAGACCCAGTACTTC. It encodes CASSDSRDRPQERETQYF.